This T cell receptor beta chain was profiled in a study of blood T cell repertoires in COVID-19. Background on the study: T cells, B-cell-depleted T cells, or PBMCs supplied cDNA or gDNA.

The data were produced by immunoSEQ multiplex PCR, yet TCRdb's version contains in-frame clones alone and is incomplete. The sample includes roughly 150,000 clones, approximately 80% of them seen just once. This clone appeared a single time. The V gene end was trimmed by 3 bases and the J gene end by 4 bases; junction bases not matched to a gene: 7. The V gene's germline CDR1 is SQVTM and CDR2 ANQGSEA. This CDR3 spans 14 amino acids. Sequences were obtained from PBMCs or T cells enriched from blood (not recorded which). This rearrangement joins TRBV29-1 to TRBJ2-5, with 8 bases matching TRBD2. The clonotype comes from a woman aged 45-59 years who had recovered from COVID-19. CDR3 amino acids: CSVDRSGGLETQYF. The CDR3 nucleotides are TGCAGCGTTGACCGGTCGGGGGGGCTAGAGACCCAGTACTTC.